This T cell receptor beta chain was sequenced during a study of neurological immune-mediated disorders. Study-wide results and caveats: Phylogenetically, 18 of 34 multiple sclerosis patients' repertoires fell into one related-CDR3 cluster, a possible signature. In multiple sclerosis patients, the repertoire cluster was unrelated to clinical or MRI findings.

The making of cDNA relied on 5'RACE with 10-nucleotide random UMIs. TCRdb re-derived calls from the 5' RACE reads in MiXCR, one entry per CDR3 protein. The sample holds around 37,000 distinct CDR3 sequences, around 3.1% seen once. Indicated time point: longitudinal time-point 1 (baseline). This clonotype was seen a handful of times. Its target is unknown. This CDR3 spans 15 amino acids. Trimming took off 6 bases at V and 1 base at J, with 16 bases between the two ends. Germline V lookup: CDR1 SGHRS, CDR2 YFSETQ. The sequenced sample was PBMCs. The rearrangement uses TRBV5-1 and TRBJ2-5; tentatively, D is TRBD2 (7 bases). The clonotype was recovered from a woman aged 60 to 75 with multiple sclerosis. DNA of the CDR3: TGCGCCAGCACGGGACACAGCGGGGCCCAAGAGACCCAGTACTTC. It yields the protein CASTGHSGAQETQYF.